This entry concerns a single T cell receptor (beta chain). The data were taken from a study of cytomegalovirus exposure and HLA in healthy donors. This CDR3 has 14 amino acids. V gave up 0 bases and J gave up 0 bases, with 7 bases separating them. CDR1 is SGHNT, CDR2 YYREEE, per germline (reference sequence). PCR employed 60 Vbeta and 13 Jbeta primers. Repertoires were generated with immunoSEQ multiplex PCR, while TCRdb's copy carries only in-frame clones and drops some. The sample has about 100,000 clones, more than 70% seen once. The clonotype was recovered from an older woman in good health and CMV-seropositive. The chain joins TRBV5-4 to TRBJ2-7, with D tentatively TRBD1 (6 bases). The sequenced sample consisted of PBMCs. The CDR3 nucleotides read TGTGCCAGCAGCTTGGCGGGACACTCCTACGAGCAGTACTTC. Encoded protein: CASSLAGHSYEQYF.